One sample yielded the 25 T cell receptor beta chains listed below, sequenced in a study of response to subunit inactivated influenza vaccine. Using its own MiXCR run on the RT-PCR reads, TCRdb lists one record per CDR3 protein. The sample contains around 750,000 distinct CDR3 sequences, around 20% of which appear only once. Sequencing used PBMCs from blood, obtained roughly 5 days after vaccination. These receptors all come from a middle-aged man who received an inactivated influenza vaccine.

CDR3 loop: CASSSPLTSDRRVLSTDTQYF. CDR3 DNA: TGTGCCAGCAGCAGCCCTCTCACTTCGGACAGGCGGGTCCTAAGCACAGATACGCAGTATTTT. V usage is TRBV11-2 and J usage is TRBJ2-3; 7 nucleotides line up with TRBD1. CDR3 length: 21 amino acids. Per germline, CDR1 SGHAT and CDR2 FQNNGV. Trimming cost V 5 bases and J 0 bases; bases outside gene matches: 23. Based on the CDR3 plus reference TRBV11-2 and TRBJ2-3, the full variable domain is EAGVAQSPRYKIIEKRQSVAFWCNPISGHATLYWYQQILGQGPKLLIQFQNNGVVDDSQLPKDRFSAERLKGVDSTLKIQPAKLEDSAVYLCASSSPLTSDRRVLSTDTQYFGPGTRLTVL.

This clonotype has just a few counts. The chain carries TRBV4-3 and TRBJ2-7; D may be TRBD1 (5 bases). Trimming removed 0 bases from V and 5 bases from J, with 11 bases in between. The length of the CDR3 is 14 residues. Germline V gene lookup returns CDR1 LGHNA and CDR2 YSLEER. The CDR3 is CASSQDSGRDEQYF. DNA for the CDR3: TGCGCCAGCAGCCAAGATTCGGGCAGGGACGAGCAGTACTTC.

This chain uses TRBV28 with TRBJ1-6, with D possibly matching TRBD1 (6 bases). With 9 bases removed from V and 7 bases from J, the gap between germline ends came to 13 bases. The CDR3 spans 13 residues. Germline V gene sequence: CDR1 MDHEN, CDR2 SYDVKM. The CDR3 region has the DNA TGTGCCAGTCTGGACAGCTTGAATTCACCCCTCCACTTT. It translates to CASLDSLNSPLHF.

V is TRBV28 and J is TRBJ2-2; 9 positions match TRBD1. The CDR3 loop spans 16 amino acids. Germline V gene sequence: CDR1 MDHEN, CDR2 SYDVKM. Trimming cost V 2 bases and J 5 bases; bases outside gene matches: 6. The CDR3 reads CASSLGTGIKTGELFF. The CDR3 DNA sequence: TGTGCCAGCAGTTTAGGGACAGGGATCAAAACCGGGGAGCTGTTTTTT.

The chain employs TRBV7-9 and TRBJ1-4, with no clear D. The CDR3 has 15 residues. V was shortened by 4 bases and J by 10 bases, with 19 bases between the two germline ends. The germline V gene has CDR1 SEHNR and CDR2 FQNEAQ (reference sequence). CDR3 sequence (DNA): TGTGCCAGCAGCTCCCCCCAAGAGGAGGCGGGAAAACTGTTTTTT. As protein: CASSSPQEEAGKLFF.

The sample holds many counts of this clonotype. The rearrangement uses TRBV20-1 and TRBJ2-3, with 10 positions matching TRBD2. CDR3 size: 16 residues. The V gene end was trimmed by 5 bases and the J gene end by 3 bases; junction bases not matched to a gene: 11. The germline V gene encodes CDR1 DFQATT and CDR2 SNEGSKA (reference sequence). The CDR3 DNA is TGCAGTGCTGATTTCGGAGCGGGGGGGGGGACAGATACGCAGTATTTT. It yields the protein CSADFGAGGGTDTQYF.

This clonotype was picked up a small number of times. This chain uses TRBV9 with TRBJ2-3, with 8 bases lining up with TRBD2. The CDR3 sequence is 16 residues long. Unmatched junction bases numbered 6, after V lost 0 bases and J lost 3 bases. Germline V gene sequence: CDR1 SGDLS, CDR2 YYNGEE. CDR3 nucleotide sequence: TGTGCCAGCAGCGTAGATGGACTAGCTGTTACAGATACGCAGTATTTT. It encodes CASSVDGLAVTDTQYF.

The chain joins TRBV18 to TRBJ2-7; D not resolved. This CDR3 is 12 amino acids long. Trimming pared 6 bases from V and 2 bases from J, leaving 8 bases between. Germline loops: CDR1 KGHSH, CDR2 LQKENI. The CDR3 DNA reads TGTGCCAGCTCCCCTAATGCCTACGAGCAGTACTTC. Amino acids: CASSPNAYEQYF. The variable domain in full, with the rest retrieved from reference TRBV18 and TRBJ2-7, is NAGVMQNPRHLVRRRGQEARLRCSPMKGHSHVYWYRQLPEEGLKFMVYLQKENIIDESGMPKERFSAEFPKEGPSILRIQQVVRGDSAAYFCASSPNAYEQYFGPGTRLTVT.

The chain combines TRBV4-3 with TRBJ1-4, with D unclear. CDR1 and CDR2 (germline): LGHNA, YSLEER. This CDR3 is built from 14 residues. Between the trimmed V and J ends, which lost 1 base and 1 base, there was a span of 4 bases. The CDR3 coding sequence is TGCGCCAGCAGCCAAGCCATAACTAATGAAAAACTGTTTTTT. Amino acid sequence: CASSQAITNEKLFF.

The rearrangement uses TRBV4-1 and TRBJ2-7, with TRBD1 matching 10 bases. The V and J ends lost 4 bases and 1 base, in that order; junction bases with no gene match: 4. The length of the CDR3 is 15 residues. CDR1 is MGHRA, CDR2 YSYEKL, per germline. The DNA of the CDR3 is TGCGCCAGCAGCCCGGGACAGGGGCCTTCCTACGAGCAGTACTTC. This codes for CASSPGQGPSYEQYF.

The V call is TRBV28, the J call TRBJ1-5; the D is unclear. This CDR3 region has 12 residues. Germline CDR1 reads MDHEN; CDR2 reads SYDVKM. Trimming shortened V by 10 bases and J by 9 bases, and 16 bases separated the two germline ends. The CDR3 nucleotides read TGTGCCACTGATTCGGACCTCCGGCCCCAGCATTTT. It translates to CATDSDLRPQHF. Using reference TRBV28 and TRBJ1-5 for the parts outside the CDR3, the full variable domain is DVKVTQSSRYLVKRTGEKVFLECVQDMDHENMFWYRQDPGLGLRLIYFSYDVKMKEKGDIPEGYSVSREKKERFSLILESASTNQTSMYLCATDSDLRPQHFGDGTRLSIL.

This chain joins TRBV27 and TRBJ2-7, with D possibly matching TRBD2 (5 bases). The CDR3 length is 15 residues. Between the trimmed V and J ends, which lost 3 bases and 3 bases, there was a span of 15 bases. The V gene's germline CDR1 is MNHEY and CDR2 SMNVEV (reference sequence). CDR3 sequence reads: CASSFYASSSYEQYF. The CDR3 nucleotides read TGTGCCAGCAGTTTCTACGCTAGCAGTAGCTACGAGCAGTACTTC.

This chain connects TRBV7-9 to TRBJ2-3; 14 bases are a match to TRBD2. With V trimmed by 5 bases and J by 4 bases, 8 bases remained unmatched. CDR1 and CDR2 from the germline V gene are SEHNR and FQNEAQ (reference sequence). The CDR3 is made up of 17 amino acids. The CDR3 loop is CASSQRTSGRIPDTQYF. CDR3 nucleotides: TGTGCCAGCAGCCAACGGACTAGCGGGAGGATACCAGATACGCAGTATTTT.

This clonotype was seen only a few times. The chain employs TRBV20-1 and TRBJ2-7; TRBD1 matches 8 bases. CDR1 and CDR2 (germline): DFQATT, SNEGSKA (reference sequence). The CDR3 consists of 12 residues. Here the CDR3 DNA reads TGCAGGGCTGGACAGGGTAGCCGCGAGCAGTACTTC. Residues: CRAGQGSREQYF.

This clonotype was seen a few times. V and J are TRBV20-1 and TRBJ2-4; 8 positions match TRBD2. V dropped 6 bases and J dropped 5; count of bases not matched to a gene: 6. This CDR3 contains 13 residues. The germline CDR1 and CDR2 sequences are DFQATT and SNEGSKA (reference sequence). CDR3 protein: CSASRGAQNIQYF. CDR3 nucleotides: TGCAGTGCCTCGCGGGGGGCACAAAACATTCAGTACTTC.

V gene TRBV20-1 combines with J gene TRBJ2-5; D uncertain. Per the germline V gene, CDR1 is DFQATT and CDR2 is SNEGSKA (reference sequence). V shed 1 base and J shed 5 bases, with 20 bases lying between them. This CDR3 is 16 amino acids long. The CDR3 sequence is CSARAVDPILRETQYF. As DNA, the CDR3 is TGCAGTGCTAGAGCGGTGGACCCAATCCTACGGGAGACCCAGTACTTC.

There are a few counts of this clonotype. The chain combines TRBV24-1 with TRBJ2-5; D not certain. This CDR3 contains 14 residues. Trimming removed 4 bases at V and 5 bases at J, with 13 bases between. Per the germline V gene, CDR1 is KGHDR and CDR2 is SFDVKD. CDR3 region: CATSDTGRVETQYF. Written as DNA, the CDR3 is TGTGCCACCAGTGACACTGGACGGGTGGAGACCCAGTACTTC.

This clonotype has a handful of counts. The chain has TRBV7-2 and TRBJ1-2; D unresolved. The CDR3 contains 13 residues. In germline, CDR1 is SGHTA, CDR2 FQGNSA. V lost 3 bases to trimming and J lost 3 bases, with 8 bases between them. The CDR3 loop reads CASSFPEDYGYTF. DNA of the CDR3: TGTGCCAGCAGCTTCCCGGAGGACTATGGCTACACCTTC. The whole variable domain, filled in from reference TRBV7-2 and TRBJ1-2, reads GAGVSQSPSNKVTEKGKDVELRCDPISGHTALYWYRQSLGQGLEFLIYFQGNSAPDKSGLPSDRFSAERTGGSVSTLTIQRTQQEDSAVYLCASSFPEDYGYTFGSGTRLTVV.

This chain's CDR3 is CSAIGTFSYEQYF. The CDR3 bases are TGCAGTGCTATAGGGACATTCTCCTACGAGCAGTACTTC. The V call is TRBV20-1, the J call TRBJ2-7; D might be TRBD1 (6 bases). Trimming removed 4 bases at V and 0 bases at J, with 10 bases between. This CDR3 is built from 13 residues. Germline assignment: CDR1 DFQATT and CDR2 SNEGSKA (reference sequence).

This clonotype has only a few counts. V is TRBV7-2 and J is TRBJ1-2; D is perhaps TRBD1 (5 bases). With 5 bases removed from V and 4 bases from J, the gap between germline ends came to 8 bases. The germline V gene has CDR1 SGHTA and CDR2 FQGNSA. CDR3 size: 12 residues. DNA for the CDR3: TGTGCCAGCAGCCAGGGTTTCTATGGCTACACCTTC. Its protein is CASSQGFYGYTF.

The gene calls are TRBV7-2 and TRBJ2-7; D remains unclear. This CDR3 spans 14 amino acids. V was clipped by 3 bases and J by 2 bases, with 11 bases between them. CDR1 is SGHTA, CDR2 FQGNSA, per germline. Here the CDR3 DNA reads TGTGCCAGCAGCTTCTCTGACACAACCTACGAGCAGTACTTC. Encoded protein: CASSFSDTTYEQYF.

The rearrangement uses TRBV12-3 or TRBV12-4 and TRBJ2-7, with D possibly matching TRBD2 (5 bases). Trimming left V 6 bases short and J 4 bases short, with 16 bases between. This CDR3 region has 14 residues. The CDR3 DNA is TGTGCCAGCAGCTATAGCGAAACAACTTACGAGCAGTACTTC. The encoded protein is CASSYSETTYEQYF.

This rearrangement joins TRBV12-3 or TRBV12-4 to TRBJ1-5, with a tentative D call TRBD1 (6 bases). The CDR3 is made up of 13 amino acids. V was shortened by 6 bases and J by 4 bases, with 10 bases between the two germline ends. The CDR3 DNA is TGTGCCAGCAGGTTCACAGGGAATCAGCCCCAGCATTTT. This translates into CASRFTGNQPQHF.

The chain carries TRBV20-1 and TRBJ2-2; 11 bases agree with TRBD1. Trimming took 2 bases from V and 5 from J; bases not matched to a gene: 7. The germline V gene has CDR1 DFQATT and CDR2 SNEGSKA (reference sequence). The CDR3 spans 16 residues. The CDR3 DNA reads TGCAGTGCTAGACACCGGGACAGGGGGTTGACCGGGGAGCTGTTTTTT. Translated: CSARHRDRGLTGELFF.

This chain links TRBV7-8 with TRBJ2-2; D tentatively reads TRBD1 or TRBD2 (5 bases each). Germline CDR1 reads SGHVS; CDR2 reads FQNEAQ. The CDR3 sequence is 17 residues long. V lost 5 bases and J lost 5, with 21 bases in between. The CDR3: CASSLQFSSWGTGELFF. The CDR3 DNA is TGTGCCAGCAGCCTCCAATTTAGCTCTTGGGGGACCGGGGAGCTGTTTTTT.